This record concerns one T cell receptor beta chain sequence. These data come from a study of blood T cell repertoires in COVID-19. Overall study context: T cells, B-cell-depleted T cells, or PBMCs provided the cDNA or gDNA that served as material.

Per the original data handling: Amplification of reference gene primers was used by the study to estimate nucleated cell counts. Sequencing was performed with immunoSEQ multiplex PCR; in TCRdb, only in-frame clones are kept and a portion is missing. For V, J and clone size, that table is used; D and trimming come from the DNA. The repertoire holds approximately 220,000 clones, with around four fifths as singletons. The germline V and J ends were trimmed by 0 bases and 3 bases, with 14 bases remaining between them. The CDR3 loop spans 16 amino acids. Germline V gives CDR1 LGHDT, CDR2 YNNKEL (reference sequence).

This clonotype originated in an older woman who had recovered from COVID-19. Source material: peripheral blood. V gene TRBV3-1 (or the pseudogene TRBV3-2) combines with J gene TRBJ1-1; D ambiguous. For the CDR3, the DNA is TGTGCCAGCAGCCAAGAGGTAGCAGATGTACACACTGAAGCTTTCTTT. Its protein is CASSQEVADVHTEAFF.